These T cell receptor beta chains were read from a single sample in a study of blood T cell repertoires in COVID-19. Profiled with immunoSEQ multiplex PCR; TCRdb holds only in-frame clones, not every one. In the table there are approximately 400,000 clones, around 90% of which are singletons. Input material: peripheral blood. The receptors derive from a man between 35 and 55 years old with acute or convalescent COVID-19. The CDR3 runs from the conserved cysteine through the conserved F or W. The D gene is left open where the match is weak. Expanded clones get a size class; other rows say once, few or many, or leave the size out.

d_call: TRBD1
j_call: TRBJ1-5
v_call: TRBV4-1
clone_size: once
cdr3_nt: TGCGCCAGCAGCCGACAGGGGAAAAATCAGCCCCAGCATTTT
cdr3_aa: CASSRQGKNQPQHF

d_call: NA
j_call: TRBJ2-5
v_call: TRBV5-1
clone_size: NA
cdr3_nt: TGCGCCAGCAGCCGTCAAGAGACCCAGTACTTC
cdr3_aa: CASSRQETQYF

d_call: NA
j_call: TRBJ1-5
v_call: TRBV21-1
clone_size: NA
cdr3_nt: TGTGCCAGCAGCATCTTATTTCCCCAGCATTTT
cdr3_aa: CASSILFPQHF

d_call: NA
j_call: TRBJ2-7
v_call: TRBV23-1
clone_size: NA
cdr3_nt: TGCGCCAGCAGCACCTACGAGCAGTACTTC
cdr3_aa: CASSTYEQYF

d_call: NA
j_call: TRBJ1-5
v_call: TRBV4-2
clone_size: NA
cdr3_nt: TGTGCCAGCAGTCTAAACAATCAGCCCCAGCATTTT
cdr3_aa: CASSLNNQPQHF

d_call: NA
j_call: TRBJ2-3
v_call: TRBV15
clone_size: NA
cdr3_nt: TGTGCCACCAGCAGAGATTTGGGTCTAGCGAATACGCAGTATTTT
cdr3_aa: CATSRDLGLANTQYF

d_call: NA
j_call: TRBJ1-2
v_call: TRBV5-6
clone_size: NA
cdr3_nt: TGTGCCAGCAGCCCGGGCTATGGCTACACCTTC
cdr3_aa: CASSPGYGYTF

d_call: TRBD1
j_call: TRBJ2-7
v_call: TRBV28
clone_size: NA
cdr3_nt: TGTGCCAGCAGCCAGGGACAGGGAGGATTGAACGAGCAGTACTTC
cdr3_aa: CASSQGQGGLNEQYF

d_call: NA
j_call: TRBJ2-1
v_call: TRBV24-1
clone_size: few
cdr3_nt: TGTGCCACCAGTGATTTTGCGGGGGCGAACTACAATGAGCAGTTCTTC
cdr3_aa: CATSDFAGANYNEQFF

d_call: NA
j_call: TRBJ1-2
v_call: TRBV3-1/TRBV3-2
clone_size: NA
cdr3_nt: TGTGCCAGCAGCCAAGAAGTGCGGGGGGGATACTATGGCTACACCTTC
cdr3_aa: CASSQEVRGGYYGYTF

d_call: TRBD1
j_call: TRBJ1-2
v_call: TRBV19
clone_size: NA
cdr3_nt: TGTGCCAGTAGTATTGGACAGGGGGCGGACGGCTACACCTTC
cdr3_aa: CASSIGQGADGYTF

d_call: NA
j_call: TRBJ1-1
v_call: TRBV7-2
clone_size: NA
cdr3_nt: TGTGCCAGCAGCCTTACAGGGAATACTGAAGCTTTCTTT
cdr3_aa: CASSLTGNTEAFF